Shown below are 19 T cell receptor beta chains from a single sample sequenced in a study of early T cells in non-severe SARS-CoV-2 infection. TCRdb reprocessed the 5' RACE reads via MiXCR and lists one record per CDR3 protein. The table shows roughly 92,000 distinct CDR3 sequences, with about 12% occurring only once. The input for sequencing was whole blood, taken at baseline. The receptors originated from an adult who was a healthcare worker with PCR-confirmed SARS-CoV-2 infection or an uninfected control (not recorded which).

This clonotype appeared a few times. The chain combines TRBV7-9 with TRBJ2-2; D is uncertain. This CDR3 spans 14 amino acids. Trimming cost V 2 bases and J 7 bases, with 11 bases left between them. CDR1 and CDR2 from the germline V gene are SEHNR and FQNEAQ (reference sequence). Here the CDR3 reads CASSLRSDNGELFF. In DNA form, the CDR3 reads TGTGCCAGCAGCTTAAGGAGTGACAACGGGGAGCTGTTTTTT.

This clonotype was counted only a few times. The chain is built from TRBV7-6 and TRBJ1-3, with D perhaps matching TRBD1 (5 bases). V lost 4 bases to trimming and J lost 0 bases, with 16 bases between them. The CDR3 is 17 amino acids. In germline, CDR1 is SGHVS, CDR2 FNYEAQ. The DNA for the CDR3 is TGTGCCAGCAGCTCCGCACCACAGGCCCCCTCTGGAAACACCATATATTTT. This translates into CASSSAPQAPSGNTIYF.

This clonotype was detected only a few times. At one end, the junction sequence differs from germline, possibly due to a read error. The chain employs TRBV5-1 and TRBJ2-7; 9 nucleotides agree with TRBD1. CDR1 and CDR2 from the germline V gene are SGHRS and YFSETQ. The CDR3 runs to 13 residues. The DNA of the CDR3 is TGCGCCAGCAGCCCGGAGGGACAGGGAAGGAGGAACTTC. Translated: CASSPEGQGRRNF. Combining the CDR3 with reference TRBV5-1 and TRBJ2-7 gives the whole variable domain KAGVTQTPRYLIKTRGQQVTLSCSPISGHRSVSWYQQTPGQGLQFLFEYFSETQRNKGNFPGRFSGRQFSNSRSEMNVSTLELGDSALYLCASSPEGQGRRNFGPGTRLTVT.

Ten or more counts support this clonotype. The chain carries TRBV29-1 and TRBJ2-7; a possible D gene is TRBD1 (6 bases). This CDR3 has 12 amino acids. CDR1 is SQVTM and CDR2 is ANQGSEA in the germline V gene. V was trimmed by 3 bases and J by 5 bases, leaving 11 bases between them. CDR3 residues: CSVDTGNHEQYF. CDR3 coding DNA: TGCAGCGTTGACACAGGGAACCACGAGCAGTACTTC.

Many counts were recorded for this clonotype. The chain joins TRBV11-2 to TRBJ2-2; perhaps TRBD1 as D (5 bases). The V gene lost 1 base and the J gene lost 6 bases, with 9 bases spanning the gap. The CDR3 has 14 residues. Germline V gene lookup returns CDR1 SGHAT and CDR2 FQNNGV. This CDR3 reads CASSLVQGPGELFF. The CDR3 DNA reads TGTGCCAGCAGCTTAGTGCAGGGTCCCGGGGAGCTGTTTTTT. The full variable domain, rest sourced from reference TRBV11-2 and TRBJ2-2, is EAGVAQSPRYKIIEKRQSVAFWCNPISGHATLYWYQQILGQGPKLLIQFQNNGVVDDSQLPKDRFSAERLKGVDSTLKIQPAKLEDSAVYLCASSLVQGPGELFFGEGSRLTVL.

This rearrangement joins TRBV9 to TRBJ1-5; weak D call: TRBD1 (5 bases). The germline gives CDR1 SGDLS, CDR2 YYNGEE. V dropped 0 bases and J dropped 2 bases, with 6 bases sitting between them. This CDR3 spans 14 amino acids. The CDR3 region is CASSVEGGNQPQHF. DNA for the CDR3: TGTGCCAGCAGCGTAGAAGGGGGCAATCAGCCCCAGCATTTT.

This clonotype has a count of ten or more. The chain recombines TRBV3-1 with TRBJ2-1; D is unresolved. Germline loops: CDR1 LGHDT, CDR2 YNNKEL (reference sequence). This CDR3 is built from 16 residues. Trimming removed 4 bases at V and 0 bases at J, with 13 bases between. Here the CDR3 reads CASSPVDFSSYNEQFF. CDR3 nucleotides: TGTGCCAGCAGCCCGGTCGACTTTAGCTCCTACAATGAGCAGTTCTTC.

This clonotype was observed a handful of times. The chain carries TRBV19 and TRBJ2-1, with D perhaps assigned TRBD1 or TRBD2 (5 bases each). Germline loops: CDR1 LNHDA, CDR2 SQIVND (reference sequence). This CDR3 has 15 amino acids. Trimming removed 5 bases from V and 2 bases from J, with 13 bases in between. CDR3 nucleotide sequence: TGTGCCAGTAGTGGGGGTTTTCTTCCCTACAATGAGCAGTTCTTC. Translated: CASSGGFLPYNEQFF.

This clonotype was counted at least ten times. This chain uses TRBV20-1 with TRBJ2-4, with D maybe TRBD2 (5 bases). V lost 5 bases to trimming and J lost 1 base, with 9 bases between them. Germline CDR1 and CDR2: DFQATT and SNEGSKA (reference sequence). The CDR3 consists of 13 residues. The CDR3 spells CSAFDYAKNIQYF. The CDR3 DNA is TGCAGTGCTTTTGACTACGCCAAAAACATTCAGTACTTC.

V is TRBV5-1 and J is TRBJ1-1, with D possibly matching TRBD1 (5 bases). V was trimmed by 0 bases and J by 5 bases, leaving 11 bases between them. The germline CDR1 and CDR2 sequences are SGHRS and YFSETQ. CDR3 length: 14 amino acids. CDR3 nucleotide sequence: TGCGCCAGCAGCTTGGAGGCAGGGAGGACTGAAGCTTTCTTT. It specifies CASSLEAGRTEAFF.

This chain connects TRBV11-2 to TRBJ2-7, with 7 bases matching TRBD2. This CDR3 has 13 residues. The germline CDR1 and CDR2 sequences are SGHAT and FQNNGV. The J segment lost 5 bases and the V segment lost 6 bases, leaving 7 bases of the junction unmatched. This CDR3 reads CASSPGLGDEQYF. The CDR3 nucleotides are TGTGCCAGCAGTCCCGGACTAGGCGACGAGCAGTACTTC.

The rearrangement links TRBV12-3 or TRBV12-4 to TRBJ2-2, with TRBD2 matching 7 bases. The CDR3 length is 14 residues. With V trimmed by 6 bases and J by 7 bases, 8 bases remained unmatched. The CDR3 coding sequence is TGTGCCAGCAGCCGGACGGGAGGAGGCGGGGAGCTGTTTTTT. This encodes CASSRTGGGGELFF.

Many counts were recorded for this clonotype. J is TRBJ1-2 and V is TRBV28, with D hard to call. The germline V gene encodes CDR1 MDHEN and CDR2 SYDVKM. V was clipped by 5 bases and J by 2 bases, with 9 bases between them. The CDR3 is 13 residues long. DNA for the CDR3: TGTGCCAGCAGTCCACCGACAAACTATGGCTACACCTTC. It yields the protein CASSPPTNYGYTF.

This clonotype was detected ten times or more. CDR3 DNA: TGCAGTGCTAGAGCAGGGGGCAATTCACCCCTCCACTTT. This codes for CSARAGGNSPLHF. The rearrangement uses TRBV20-1 and TRBJ1-6; 8 positions agree with TRBD1. Germline V lookup: CDR1 DFQATT, CDR2 SNEGSKA (reference sequence). The junction had 0 bases not matched to a gene; V was cut back by 1 base and J by 7 bases. The CDR3 length is 13 residues.

The V gene is TRBV5-1, the J gene TRBJ1-4; D is ambiguous. This CDR3 region has 14 residues. V lost 4 bases to trimming and J lost 5 bases, with 12 bases between them. Germline V gene lookup returns CDR1 SGHRS and CDR2 YFSETQ. The CDR3 DNA follows: TGCGCCAGCAGCGCTAGGGCTGGGAATGAAAAACTGTTTTTT. This gives the protein CASSARAGNEKLFF. Looking up the rest from reference TRBV5-1 and TRBJ1-4 gives the full variable domain: KAGVTQTPRYLIKTRGQQVTLSCSPISGHRSVSWYQQTPGQGLQFLFEYFSETQRNKGNFPGRFSGRQFSNSRSEMNVSTLELGDSALYLCASSARAGNEKLFFGSGTQLSVL.

Concerning this clonotype: The junction departs from the called germline gene at one end, perhaps through a read error. The chain couples TRBV7-7 to TRBJ2-7; 8 bases fit TRBD1. This CDR3 is built from 13 residues. Germline V gives CDR1 SSHAT, CDR2 FNYEAQ (reference sequence). Here the CDR3 DNA reads TGTGCTAGCAGCCACGGGACAGGATCCGAGCAGTACTTC. Amino acids: CASSHGTGSEQYF.

This clonotype was seen ten or more times. This sequence joins TRBV30 and TRBJ2-3; 10 bases are a match to TRBD2. Looked up from germline, CDR1 is GTSNPN and CDR2 is SVGIG (reference sequence). After removal of 2 bases from V and 2 bases from J, the junction contained 7 bases not matched to a gene. This CDR3 spans 16 amino acids. CDR3 in DNA: TGTGCCTGGAGTTACTCCGGACTAGCGGTCACAGATACGCAGTATTTT. This sequence encodes CAWSYSGLAVTDTQYF.

The table lists this clonotype with a few counts. The chain recombines TRBV10-3 with TRBJ2-7; the match to TRBD2 covers 8 bases. Germline trimming cut 4 bases from V and 6 bases from J; bases unmatched to any gene: 14. The CDR3 runs 16 residues. Germline CDR1 reads ENHRY; CDR2 reads SYGVKD. In nucleotides, the CDR3 is TGTGCCATCAGTGCGGGGATGGCGGGAGGCCCCTCCGAGCAGTACTTC. Translated: CAISAGMAGGPSEQYF.

The gene calls are TRBV2 and TRBJ2-3; 9 nucleotides line up with TRBD1. Germline V gene lookup returns CDR1 SNHLY and CDR2 FYNNEI. This CDR3 is 15 amino acids long. The trim removed 4 bases at V and 4 bases at J, leaving 6 bases unmatched. In nucleotides, the CDR3 is TGTGCCAGCAGTGCCGGGACAGGGTGGGCAGATACGCAGTATTTT. This sequence encodes CASSAGTGWADTQYF.